This TCR beta chain comes out of a study of blood T cell repertoires in COVID-19. In the study overall: COVID-19 samples from acute and convalescent phases originated in the United States, Italy and Spain. PBMCs, B-cell-depleted T cells, or T cells were the source of the cDNA or gDNA that made up the material.

In the original analysis: It was from reference gene primer amplification that nucleated cell counts were estimated. Produced via immunoSEQ multiplex PCR; TCRdb's table is partial and in-frame only. That table gives V, J and clone size, and the DNA gave D and trimming. The table lists about 270,000 clones, approximately 89% of them singletons. Germline V lookup: CDR1 GTSNPN, CDR2 SVGIG (reference sequence). CDR3 length: 13 residues. Trimming stripped 3 bases from V and 0 bases from J, with 8 bases between. This sequence joins TRBV30 and TRBJ1-1; D is uncertain. The TCR originated in a man aged 35 to 55 with active or convalescent COVID-19. Input material: peripheral blood. The CDR3 sequence is CAWRQSLNTEAFF. The CDR3 nucleotides read TGTGCCTGGAGACAGTCATTGAACACTGAAGCTTTCTTT.